The text below deals with one TCR beta chain. The data were taken from a study of blood T cell repertoires in COVID-19. Study overall: From the United States, Italy and Spain came samples of acute and convalescent COVID-19.

The CDR3 runs 13 residues. With 5 bases removed from V and 1 base from J, the gap between germline ends came to 8 bases. Here immunoSEQ multiplex PCR was the method, and the copy in TCRdb shows in-frame clones only, minus some. This table has over 120,000 clones, over 60% appearing once. The participants were between about 18 and 90 years old and came from under 25 US areas. Resolution of symptoms, clearance, or two negative PCRs was present in recovered Cohort 3 donors. This receptor was identified in a woman aged 45-59 years who had recovered from COVID-19. The chain carries TRBV12-3 or TRBV12-4 and TRBJ1-1, with D hard to call. The material sequenced was PBMCs or T cells enriched from blood (not recorded which). The CDR3 is CASSVGRNTEAFF. In nucleotides, the CDR3 is TGTGCCAGCAGTGTTGGCAGGAACACTGAAGCTTTCTTT.